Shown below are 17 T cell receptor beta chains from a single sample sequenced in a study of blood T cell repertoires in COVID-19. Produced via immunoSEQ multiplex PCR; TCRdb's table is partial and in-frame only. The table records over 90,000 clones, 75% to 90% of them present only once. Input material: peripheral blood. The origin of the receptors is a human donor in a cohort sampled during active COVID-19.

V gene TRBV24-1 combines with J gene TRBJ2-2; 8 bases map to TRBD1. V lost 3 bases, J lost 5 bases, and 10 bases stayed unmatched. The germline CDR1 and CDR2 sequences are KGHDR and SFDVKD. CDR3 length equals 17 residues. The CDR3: CATSDAPGQGLTGELFF. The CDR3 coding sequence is TGTGCCACCAGTGATGCCCCAGGACAGGGCTTAACCGGGGAGCTGTTTTTT.

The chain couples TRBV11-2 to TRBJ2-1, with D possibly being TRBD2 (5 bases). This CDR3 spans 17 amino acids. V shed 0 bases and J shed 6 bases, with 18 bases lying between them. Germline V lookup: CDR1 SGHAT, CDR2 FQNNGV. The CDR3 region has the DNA TGTGCCAGCAGCTTAGATATTAGACTATCGTCTTCCAATGAGCAGTTCTTC. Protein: CASSLDIRLSSSNEQFF.

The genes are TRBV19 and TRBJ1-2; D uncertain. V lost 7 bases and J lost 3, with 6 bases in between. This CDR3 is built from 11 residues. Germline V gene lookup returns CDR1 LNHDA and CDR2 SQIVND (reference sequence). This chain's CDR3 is CASTGYYGYTF. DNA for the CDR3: TGTGCCAGTACCGGGTACTATGGCTACACCTTC.

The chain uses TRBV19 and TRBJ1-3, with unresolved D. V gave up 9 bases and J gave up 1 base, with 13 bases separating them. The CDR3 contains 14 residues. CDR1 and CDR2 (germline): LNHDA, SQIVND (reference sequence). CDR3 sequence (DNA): TGTGCCAGCCTCCGGAGTGGTTCTGGAAACACCATATATTTT. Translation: CASLRSGSGNTIYF.

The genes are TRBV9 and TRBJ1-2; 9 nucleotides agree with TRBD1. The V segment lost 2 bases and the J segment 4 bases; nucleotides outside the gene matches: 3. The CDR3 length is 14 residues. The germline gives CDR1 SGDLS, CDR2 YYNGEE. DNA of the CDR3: TGTGCCAGCAGCGTCGTGGACAGGGGCTATGGCTACACCTTC. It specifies CASSVVDRGYGYTF.

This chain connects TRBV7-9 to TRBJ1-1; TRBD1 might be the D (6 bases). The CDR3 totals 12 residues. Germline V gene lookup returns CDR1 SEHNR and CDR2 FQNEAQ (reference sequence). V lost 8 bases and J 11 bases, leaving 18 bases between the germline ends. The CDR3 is CASAPGGQKAFF. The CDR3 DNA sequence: TGTGCCAGCGCCCCGGGGGGACAAAAGGCTTTCTTT.

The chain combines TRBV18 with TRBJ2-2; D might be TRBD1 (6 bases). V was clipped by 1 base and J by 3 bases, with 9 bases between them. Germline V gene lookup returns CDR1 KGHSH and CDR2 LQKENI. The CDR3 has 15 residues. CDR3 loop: CASSPLRGDTGELFF. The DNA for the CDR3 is TGTGCCAGCTCACCACTCAGGGGAGACACCGGGGAGCTGTTTTTT. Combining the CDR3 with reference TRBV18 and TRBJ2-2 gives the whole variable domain NAGVMQNPRHLVRRRGQEARLRCSPMKGHSHVYWYRQLPEEGLKFMVYLQKENIIDESGMPKERFSAEFPKEGPSILRIQQVVRGDSAAYFCASSPLRGDTGELFFGEGSRLTVL.

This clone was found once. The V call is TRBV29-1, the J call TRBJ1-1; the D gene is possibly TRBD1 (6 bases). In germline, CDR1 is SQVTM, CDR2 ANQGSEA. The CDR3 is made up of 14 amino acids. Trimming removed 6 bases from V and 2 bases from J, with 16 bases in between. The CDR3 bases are TGCAGCGTCCAAAGGGGGGGGCCCAACACTGAAGCTTTCTTT. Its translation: CSVQRGGPNTEAFF. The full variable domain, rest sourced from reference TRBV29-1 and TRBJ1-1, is SAVISQKPSRDICQRGTSLTIQCQVDSQVTMMFWYRQQPGQSLTLIATANQGSEATYESGFVIDKFPISRPNLTFSTLTVSNMSPEDSSIYLCSVQRGGPNTEAFFGQGTRLTVV.

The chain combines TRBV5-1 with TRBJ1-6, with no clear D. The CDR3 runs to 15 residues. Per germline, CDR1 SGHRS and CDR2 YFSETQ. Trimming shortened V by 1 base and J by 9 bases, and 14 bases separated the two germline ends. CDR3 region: CASSLTHALISPLHF. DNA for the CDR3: TGCGCCAGCAGCTTGACCCATGCGTTGATTTCACCCCTCCACTTT.

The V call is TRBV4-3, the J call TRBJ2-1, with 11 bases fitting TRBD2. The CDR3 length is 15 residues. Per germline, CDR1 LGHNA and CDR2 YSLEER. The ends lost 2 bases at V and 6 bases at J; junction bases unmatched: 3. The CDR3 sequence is CASSQLAGGSNEQFF. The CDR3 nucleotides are TGCGCCAGCAGCCAATTAGCGGGGGGGAGCAATGAGCAGTTCTTC.

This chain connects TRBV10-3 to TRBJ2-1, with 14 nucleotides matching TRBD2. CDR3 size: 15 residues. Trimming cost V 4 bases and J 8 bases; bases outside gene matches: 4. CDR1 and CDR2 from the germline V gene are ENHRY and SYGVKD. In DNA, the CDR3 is TGTGCCATCAGTGGTGGACTAGCGGGGGGTGATGAGCAGTTCTTC. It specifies CAISGGLAGGDEQFF.

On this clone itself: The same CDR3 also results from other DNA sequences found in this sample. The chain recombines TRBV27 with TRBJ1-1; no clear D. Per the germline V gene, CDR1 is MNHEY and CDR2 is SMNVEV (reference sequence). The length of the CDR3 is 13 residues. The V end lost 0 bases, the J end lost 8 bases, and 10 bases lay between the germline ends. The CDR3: CASSLSGSTEAFF. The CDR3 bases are TGTGCCAGCAGTTTATCGGGCAGCACCGAAGCTTTCTTT.

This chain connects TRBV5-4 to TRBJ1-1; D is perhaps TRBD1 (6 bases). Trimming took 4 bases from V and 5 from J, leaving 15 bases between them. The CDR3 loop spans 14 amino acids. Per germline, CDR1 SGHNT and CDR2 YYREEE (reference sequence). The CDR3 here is CASSHRDLRTEAFF. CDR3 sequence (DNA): TGTGCCAGCAGCCACAGGGACCTTCGGACTGAAGCTTTCTTT.

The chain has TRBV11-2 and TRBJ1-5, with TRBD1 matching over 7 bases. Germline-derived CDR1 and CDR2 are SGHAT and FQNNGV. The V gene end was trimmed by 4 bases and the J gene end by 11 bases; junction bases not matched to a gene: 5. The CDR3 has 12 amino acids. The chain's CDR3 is CASSSTGETQHF. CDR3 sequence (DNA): TGTGCCAGCAGCTCAACAGGGGAAACCCAGCATTTT.

CDR3 protein: CASSLLGQRTEAFF. CDR3 coding DNA: TGTGCCAGCAGCCTCCTGGGACAGCGGACTGAAGCTTTCTTT. The chain has TRBV11-2 and TRBJ1-1; 7 positions agree with TRBD1. The ends lost 5 bases at V and 5 bases at J; junction bases unmatched: 8. Germline V CDR1 and CDR2: SGHAT, FQNNGV. The CDR3 runs to 14 residues.

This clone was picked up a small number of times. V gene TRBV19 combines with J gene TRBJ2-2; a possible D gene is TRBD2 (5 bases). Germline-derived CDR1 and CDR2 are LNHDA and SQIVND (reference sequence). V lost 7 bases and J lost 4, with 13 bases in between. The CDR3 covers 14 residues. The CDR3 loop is CASKTQEATGELFF. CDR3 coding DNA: TGTGCCAGTAAGACGCAGGAGGCCACCGGGGAGCTGTTTTTT.

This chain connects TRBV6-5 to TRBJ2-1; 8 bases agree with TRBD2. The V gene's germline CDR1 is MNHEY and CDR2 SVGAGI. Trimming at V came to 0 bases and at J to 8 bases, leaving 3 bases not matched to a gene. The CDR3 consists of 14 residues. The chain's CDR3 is CASSYSRGGHEQFF. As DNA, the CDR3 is TGTGCCAGCAGTTACTCCCGGGGGGGCCATGAGCAGTTCTTC.